This T cell receptor beta chain was captured in a study of identical twins. This clonotype has at least ten counts. What it binds is unknown. Study-wide findings and caveats: High-abundance cord blood beta clonotypes had fewer insertions; memory repertoires showed none. Findings came from cross-sectional statistics, without long-term follow-up of donors. Modelling underestimated the level of out-of-frame TCR alpha sharing observed in monozygotic twins.

Unique molecular identifiers were present on the cDNA, and a universal primer site came from template switching. MiXCR, applied by TCRdb to the 5' RACE reads, yields one record per CDR3 protein. Here the sample spans roughly 290,000 distinct CDR3 sequences, more than 8% being singletons. The CDR3 covers 13 residues. Germline V lookup: CDR1 SGHAT, CDR2 FQNNGV. V lost 2 bases and J 9 bases, leaving 10 bases between the germline ends. This sample also belongs to another study, concerning yellow fever vaccine responses in identical twins.

The TCR originated in a woman between 18 and 29 years old in good health. The rearrangement links TRBV11-2 to TRBJ2-2; no firm D call. Source material: CD8+ T cells sorted from blood. The CDR3: CASSLYLERELFF. CDR3 in DNA: TGTGCCAGCAGCTTATACCTGGAAAGGGAGCTGTTTTTT.